This T cell receptor beta chain was sequenced for a study of OX40 agonist ivuxolimab in advanced cancers. Study-wide results and limits: At 0.1 to 3.0 mg/kg and by week 6, clonal expansion occurred in CD4+ and CD8+ blood T cells. Relative to CD4+, CD8+ T cells held more expanded clones on average.

A remark on this clone: Its specificity is not known.

The protocol was immunoSEQ multiplex PCR, while the TCRdb copy is restricted to in-frame clones and leaves out a portion. Seen here are 70,000 or so clones, 87% observed once, and the top ten hold approximately 1.3%. The starting material was CD4+ or CD8+ T cells sorted from blood, obtained in a trial of the OX40 agonist ivuxolimab. The TCR sequence derives from an adult with an advanced solid tumor such as melanoma, head and neck, liver or kidney cancer.

CDR3 in amino acids: CASKSNRGDTGELFF. CDR3 coding DNA: TGTGCCAGCAAGTCCAATCGTGGGGACACCGGGGAGCTGTTTTTT. The chain recombines TRBV6-6 with TRBJ2-2, with D hard to call. Trimming removed 7 bases at V and 3 bases at J, with 15 bases between. Germline V gene sequence: CDR1 MNHNY, CDR2 SVGAGI (reference sequence). CDR3 length equals 15 residues.